The 17 T cell receptor beta chains presented below share a single source sample, sequenced in a study of T cells in Graves' hyperthyroidism and ophthalmopathy. What was amplified from RNA transcripts were TCR beta CDR3 regions. First-round RT-PCR with HTBI primers amplified the TCR CDR3 region. TCRdb redid the calling of the multiplex PCR reads with MiXCR, one entry per CDR3 protein. The table has roughly 250,000 distinct CDR3 sequences, roughly 15% seen once. The sample consisted of blood. These receptors all stem from a woman aged 40-49 years with Graves' hyperthyroidism that later progressed to Graves' ophthalmopathy.

This clonotype was observed many times. This sequence joins TRBV6-1 and TRBJ2-7; 14 bases are shared with TRBD2. CDR1 is MNHNS and CDR2 is SASEGT in the germline V gene. The CDR3 is made up of 19 amino acids. J lost 1 base, V lost 5 bases, and 13 bases had no gene match. The CDR3 reads CASSSARLAGGPESYEQYF. The CDR3 nucleotides read TGTGCCAGCAGTTCCGCTCGACTAGCGGGAGGGCCTGAATCCTACGAGCAGTACTTC.

This clonotype was counted only a few times. V is TRBV28 and J is TRBJ2-1, with 7 bases identical to TRBD2. With V trimmed by 6 bases and J by 5 bases, 16 bases remained unmatched. This CDR3 is 17 amino acids long. From germline, CDR1 is MDHEN and CDR2 SYDVKM. The CDR3 region has the DNA TGTGCCAGCAGCTCGAGTCATGGGCTAGCGGAAGACAATGAGCAGTTCTTC. Translating gives CASSSSHGLAEDNEQFF.

The chain is built from TRBV27 and TRBJ2-1; 7 bases agree with TRBD1. Germline loops: CDR1 MNHEY, CDR2 SMNVEV (reference sequence). J lost 8 bases, V lost 0 bases, and 7 bases had no gene match. The CDR3 extends over 15 amino acids. For the CDR3, the DNA is TGTGCCAGCAGTTTATCGAGTGAGGGGGCACATGAGCAGTTCTTC. Its protein product is CASSLSSEGAHEQFF.

This clonotype was detected many times. CDR3 sequence (DNA): TGTGCCAGCAGTAACCGGGAGGCCTACGAGCAGTACTTC. It is translated as CASSNREAYEQYF. V usage is TRBV2 and J usage is TRBJ2-7, with 7 bases lining up with TRBD2. Germline-derived CDR1 and CDR2 are SNHLY and FYNNEI. This CDR3 comprises 13 residues. V dropped 5 bases and J dropped 2; count of bases not matched to a gene: 3.

This clonotype was counted at least ten times. This chain joins TRBV27 and TRBJ2-5, with D possibly TRBD2 on 6 matching bases. CDR1 is MNHEY, CDR2 SMNVEV, per germline (reference sequence). The CDR3 sequence is 14 residues long. V was shortened by 7 bases and J by 2 bases, with 14 bases between the two germline ends. CDR3 amino acids: CASKSGLLQETQYF. Here the CDR3 DNA reads TGTGCCAGCAAGTCGGGACTTTTACAAGAGACCCAGTACTTC.

This clonotype was detected only a few times. The CDR3, as DNA: TGCGCCAGCAGCCAGAAAGGACTAGCGGGACGCAATGAGCAGTTCTTC. Its protein product is CASSQKGLAGRNEQFF. The rearrangement links TRBV4-1 to TRBJ2-1, with TRBD2 matching over 12 bases. J gave up 6 bases and V 3 bases, and 6 bases lay outside the gene matches. This CDR3 has 16 amino acids. CDR1 is MGHRA and CDR2 is YSYEKL in the germline V gene.

This clonotype was observed many times. The chain joins TRBV2 to TRBJ2-7; TRBD2 might be the D (6 bases). The CDR3 is 13 residues long. From germline, CDR1 is SNHLY and CDR2 FYNNEI. Trimming took off 5 bases at V and 3 bases at J, with 11 bases between the two ends. The CDR3 DNA is TGTGCCAGCAGTAGAGCGGGCCTCTACGAGCAGTACTTC. Translating it yields CASSRAGLYEQYF.

This clonotype was observed at least ten times. The CDR3 DNA sequence: TGTGCCAGTAGTATAGCTCGGAATAGCAATCAGCCCCAGCATTTT. Translated, it gives CASSIARNSNQPQHF. The rearrangement uses TRBV19 and TRBJ1-5; no reliable D call. This CDR3 is 15 amino acids long. Germline CDR1 LNHDA, CDR2 SQIVND (reference sequence). With 1 base removed from V and 0 bases from J, the gap between germline ends came to 7 bases.

This clonotype has ten or more counts. The CDR3 protein is CASSEPLAGTCEQFF. CDR3 coding DNA: TGTGCCAGCAGTGAACCCCTAGCGGGAACTTGTGAGCAGTTCTTC. The V call is TRBV2, the J call TRBJ2-1; 9 positions agree with TRBD2. The CDR3 is 15 residues long. Germline loops: CDR1 SNHLY, CDR2 FYNNEI. V lost 2 bases, J lost 9 bases, and 8 bases stayed unmatched.

In this sample, this clonotype turned up many times. The rearrangement uses TRBV7-6 and TRBJ2-7, with 8 bases fitting TRBD2. V lost 5 bases and J lost 0; bases outside the gene matches: 6. Per germline, CDR1 SGHVS and CDR2 FNYEAQ. This CDR3 is 15 amino acids long. This CDR3 reads CASSQVGLGSYEQYF. In nucleotides, the CDR3 is TGTGCCAGCAGCCAGGTGGGACTAGGCTCCTACGAGCAGTACTTC.

This clonotype was picked up many times. The CDR3 reads CASSRDRDRMNTEAFF. CDR3 nucleotide sequence: TGTGCCAGCAGTCGAGATCGGGACAGGATGAACACTGAAGCTTTCTTT. This rearrangement joins TRBV6-1 to TRBJ1-1; 8 bases are a match to TRBD1. CDR1 and CDR2 (germline): MNHNS, SASEGT. The J segment lost 0 bases and the V segment lost 5 bases, leaving 8 bases of the junction unmatched. This CDR3 contains 16 residues.

This clonotype was seen ten or more times. V and J are TRBV10-3 and TRBJ2-5; 13 nucleotides align to TRBD2. Per germline, CDR1 ENHRY and CDR2 SYGVKD. This CDR3 spans 14 amino acids. V was clipped by 11 bases and J by 5 bases; unmatched bases: 8. DNA of the CDR3: TGTGCCTCGGGACTAGCGGGACATTTGGAGACCCAGTACTTC. The encoded protein is CASGLAGHLETQYF.

This clonotype was observed a few times. One junction end does not reproduce the germline sequence, and a read error may be involved. The chain uses TRBV15 and TRBJ2-5; D is ambiguous. CDR3 length: 13 residues. Germline values: CDR1 LNHNV, CDR2 YYDKDF (reference sequence). The CDR3 nucleotides read TGTGCCTCCAGCAGAGATCTTTTGGAGACCCAGTACTTC. This translates into CASSRDLLETQYF.

The chain uses TRBV7-6 and TRBJ2-7; D is perhaps TRBD2 (6 bases). The germline gives CDR1 SGHVS, CDR2 FNYEAQ. The V gene lost 2 bases and the J gene lost 3 bases, with 17 bases spanning the gap. The CDR3 length is 16 residues. The CDR3 sequence is CASSLQGTFPSYEQYF. The CDR3, as DNA: TGTGCCAGCAGCTTACAAGGGACTTTTCCGAGCTACGAGCAGTACTTC.

This clonotype was seen only a few times. The V and J genes are TRBV27 and TRBJ1-5, with 10 bases fitting TRBD1. From germline, CDR1 is MNHEY and CDR2 SMNVEV (reference sequence). The length of the CDR3 is 14 residues. V dropped 6 bases and J dropped 6; count of bases not matched to a gene: 5. Here the CDR3 reads CASSRDRGVQPQHF. CDR3 nucleotide sequence: TGTGCCAGCAGCCGGGACAGGGGAGTTCAGCCCCAGCATTTT.

This clonotype has at least ten counts. The J gene is TRBJ2-6, the V gene TRBV27; D is ambiguous. The CDR3 loop spans 16 amino acids. Germline CDR1 is MNHEY and CDR2 is SMNVEV (reference sequence). Trimming left V 3 bases short and J 0 bases short, with 9 bases between. The CDR3 sequence is CASSFRRNSGANVLTF. As DNA, the CDR3 is TGTGCCAGCAGTTTCCGGAGAAACTCTGGGGCCAACGTCCTGACTTTC. The full variable domain, its missing parts supplied by reference TRBV27 and TRBJ2-6, is EAQVTQNPRYLITVTGKKLTVTCSQNMNHEYMSWYRQDPGLGLRQIYYSMNVEVTDKGDVPEGYKVSRKEKRNFPLILESPSPNQTSLYFCASSFRRNSGANVLTFGAGSRLTVL.

This clonotype was recorded at least ten times. The V gene is TRBV27, the J gene TRBJ2-5; 8 bases are a match to TRBD1. V shed 6 bases and J 4 bases; nucleotides not matched to a gene: 4. The CDR3 totals 13 residues. Germline values: CDR1 MNHEY, CDR2 SMNVEV (reference sequence). CDR3 amino acids: CASRSQGGETQYF. The DNA for the CDR3 is TGTGCCAGCAGATCACAGGGGGGAGAGACCCAGTACTTC.